The 12 T cell receptor beta chains given below trace back to one sample, sequenced in a study of cytomegalovirus exposure and HLA in healthy donors. The PCR was carried out with 60 Vbeta primers and 13 Jbeta primers. Clones were read by immunoSEQ multiplex PCR, and TCRdb kept only the in-frame ones, dropping some. Of some 220,000 clones listed, approximately 82% were seen once; the top ten hold about 0.58%. Sequencing was carried out using PBMCs. The receptors derive from a woman aged 40 to 49 in good health and CMV-seronegative.

The V gene is TRBV6-5, the J gene TRBJ1-1, with D unclear. The V gene lost 6 bases and the J gene lost 0 bases, with 8 bases spanning the gap. Germline assignment: CDR1 MNHEY and CDR2 SVGAGI. The CDR3 consists of 13 residues. CDR3 nucleotide sequence: TGTGCCAGCAGACGAGGATTGAACACTGAAGCTTTCTTT. Protein sequence: CASRRGLNTEAFF.

The chain is built from TRBV6-1 and TRBJ1-1; TRBD1 might be the D (6 bases). Germline-derived CDR1 and CDR2 are MNHNS and SASEGT. The V end lost 6 bases, the J end lost 4 bases, and 15 bases lay between the germline ends. The CDR3 has 14 residues. CDR3 sequence: CASRTTGRGTEAFF. CDR3 DNA: TGTGCCAGCAGAACAACAGGGAGGGGCACTGAAGCTTTCTTT.

J is TRBJ1-3 and V is TRBV11-2; maybe TRBD1 (6 bases). The germline CDR1 and CDR2 sequences are SGHAT and FQNNGV. The ends were cut back, 4 bases at V and 7 bases at J, with 17 bases in the middle. The length of the CDR3 is 15 residues. The CDR3 DNA reads TGTGCCAGCAGCTCCCCGACGAGGGGGAAGAACACCATATATTTT. Its protein is CASSSPTRGKNTIYF.

This chain uses TRBV6-1 with TRBJ2-3; TRBD1 agrees at 8 bases. The junction had 1 base not matched to a gene; V was cut back by 7 bases and J by 1 base. This CDR3 is 13 amino acids long. Germline V lookup: CDR1 MNHNS, CDR2 SASEGT. CDR3 in amino acids: CASKDRGTDTQYF. Written as DNA, the CDR3 is TGTGCCAGCAAGGACAGGGGCACAGATACGCAGTATTTT.

This clone was seen just once. The CDR3 DNA reads TGTGCCAGCAGCCCAGGACAGAATGAAGCTTTCTTT. It is translated as CASSPGQNEAFF. V gene TRBV11-3 combines with J gene TRBJ1-1, with TRBD1 as a possible D gene (6 bases). The CDR3 consists of 12 residues. V was shortened by 5 bases and J by 7 bases, with 11 bases between the two germline ends. Per germline, CDR1 SGHNT and CDR2 YENEEA.

This chain joins TRBV7-3 and TRBJ2-1; TRBD1 matches at 10 bases. Per the germline V gene, CDR1 is SGHTA and CDR2 is FQGTGA. V lost 2 bases and J lost 8; bases outside the gene matches: 6. The CDR3 is 15 amino acids. The CDR3 is CASSLDRGRFDEQFF. The CDR3 DNA follows: TGTGCCAGCAGCTTAGACAGGGGGCGATTCGATGAGCAGTTCTTC.

The J gene is TRBJ1-1, the V gene TRBV5-1, with no clear D. Trimming shortened V by 7 bases and J by 5 bases, and 15 bases separated the two germline ends. The CDR3 is 13 amino acids. Germline values: CDR1 SGHRS, CDR2 YFSETQ. CDR3 region: CASGQAAGTEAFF. CDR3 sequence (DNA): TGCGCCAGCGGCCAAGCGGCCGGGACTGAAGCTTTCTTT.

This clone was seen just once. The chain uses TRBV13 and TRBJ2-3; 12 positions match TRBD2. After removal of 0 bases from V and 2 bases from J, the junction contained 9 bases not matched to a gene. The CDR3 is 19 amino acids. Looked up from germline, CDR1 is PRHDT and CDR2 is FYEKMQ (reference sequence). CDR3 in DNA: TGTGCCAGCAGCTTAGGTTTCACTAGCGGGGGGCTTATCACAGATACGCAGTATTTT. Amino acid sequence: CASSLGFTSGGLITDTQYF.

The CDR3 bases are TGTGCCTGGAGTTCAGGCTACGAGCAGTACTTC. It encodes CAWSSGYEQYF. The V gene is TRBV30, the J gene TRBJ2-7, with D unclear. This CDR3 comprises 11 residues. Per the germline V gene, CDR1 is GTSNPN and CDR2 is SVGIG (reference sequence). V gave up 2 bases and J gave up 3 bases, with 5 bases separating them.

V usage is TRBV11-3 and J usage is TRBJ2-3; 7 positions match TRBD1. CDR3 size: 13 residues. Germline CDR1 reads SGHNT; CDR2 reads YENEEA. Trimming cost V 5 bases and J 10 bases; bases outside gene matches: 9. CDR3 region: CASSPKGAGPQYF. The CDR3 DNA reads TGTGCCAGCAGCCCCAAGGGGGCAGGGCCGCAGTATTTT.

This sequence joins TRBV6-1 and TRBJ2-7; no clear D. The germline gives CDR1 MNHNS, CDR2 SASEGT. Trimming took 6 bases from V and 2 from J, leaving 11 bases between them. This CDR3 contains 13 residues. The CDR3 sequence is CASSVAMAYEQYF. The CDR3 DNA reads as TGTGCCAGCAGCGTAGCCATGGCCTACGAGCAGTACTTC.

The gene calls are TRBV12-5 and TRBJ2-3, with 9 bases aligning to TRBD1. Germline CDR1 is LGHNT and CDR2 is FRNRAP. The CDR3 consists of 17 residues. The junction had 14 bases not matched to a gene; V was cut back by 0 bases and J by 10 bases. CDR3 in amino acids: CASGLVQGQGIVGAQYF. The CDR3 coding sequence is TGTGCTAGTGGTTTGGTACAGGGACAGGGTATCGTAGGAGCGCAGTATTTT.